Listed here is a single T cell receptor beta chain. Profiling relied on immunoSEQ multiplex PCR, and the TCRdb table lists in-frame clones only, not all of them. The sample holds approximately 46,000 clones, less than 95% seen once. The sample originates from a study of T cell changes during pregnancy in multiple sclerosis. The sample consisted of CD8+ T cells from peripheral blood mononuclear cells, taken in the second trimester of pregnancy. The origin of this receptor is a female donor with multiple sclerosis, enrolled in a pregnancy study.

The CDR3 bases are TGTGCCAGCAGTTACTCACTAGCGGGGCTAAATGAGCAGTTCTTC. It codes for CASSYSLAGLNEQFF. The rearrangement uses TRBV6-5 and TRBJ2-1; 10 bases agree with TRBD2. This CDR3 contains 15 residues. CDR1 and CDR2 from the germline V gene are MNHEY and SVGAGI. The junction had 3 bases not matched to a gene; V was cut back by 0 bases and J by 7 bases.